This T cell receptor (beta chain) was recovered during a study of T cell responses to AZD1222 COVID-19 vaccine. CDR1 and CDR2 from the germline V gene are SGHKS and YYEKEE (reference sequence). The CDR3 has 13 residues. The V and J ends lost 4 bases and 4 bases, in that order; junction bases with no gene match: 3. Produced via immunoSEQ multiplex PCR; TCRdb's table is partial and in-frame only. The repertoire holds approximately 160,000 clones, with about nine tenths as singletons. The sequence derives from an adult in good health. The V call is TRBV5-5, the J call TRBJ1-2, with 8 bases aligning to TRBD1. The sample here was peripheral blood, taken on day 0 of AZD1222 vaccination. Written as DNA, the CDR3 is TGTGCCAGCAGCCCAACAGGGGGCTATGGCTACACCTTC. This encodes CASSPTGGYGYTF. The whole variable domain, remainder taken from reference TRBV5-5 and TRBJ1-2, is DAGVTQSPTHLIKTRGQQVTLRCSPISGHKSVSWYQQVLGQGPQFIFQYYEKEERGRGNFPDRFSARQFPNYSSELNVNALLLGDSALYLCASSPTGGYGYTFGSGTRLTVV.